The 31 T cell receptor beta chains presented below share a single source sample, sequenced in a study of T cells in Graves' hyperthyroidism and ophthalmopathy. Amplification targeted TCR beta CDR3 regions from RNA transcripts. The primer set for the first-round RT-PCR of the TCR CDR3 was HTBI. TCRdb passed the multiplex PCR reads through MiXCR, listing each CDR3 protein once. Among about 620,000 distinct CDR3 sequences listed, about a sixth were seen once. Specimen: blood. Receptor source: a woman aged 25 to 39 with Graves' hyperthyroidism.

This clonotype was seen more than once but under ten times. The chain recombines TRBV7-9 with TRBJ2-1; TRBD2 might be the D (6 bases). Germline values: CDR1 SEHNR, CDR2 FQNEAQ (reference sequence). V was trimmed by 2 bases and J by 3 bases, leaving 17 bases between them. CDR3 length equals 17 residues. Written as DNA, the CDR3 is TGTGCCAGCAGCTTAAGTCTGGGAGGAAGCATCTACAATGAGCAGTTCTTC. This gives the protein CASSLSLGGSIYNEQFF.

This chain uses TRBV11-2 with TRBJ1-6; D ambiguous. Trimming left V 0 bases short and J 1 base short, with 4 bases between. CDR3 length equals 15 residues. Germline V gene lookup returns CDR1 SGHAT and CDR2 FQNNGV. This CDR3 is CASSLEGSYNSPLHF. In DNA, the CDR3 is TGTGCCAGCAGCTTAGAGGGATCCTATAATTCACCCCTCCACTTT.

There are many counts of this clonotype. The V gene is TRBV7-2, the J gene TRBJ2-7; tentatively, D is TRBD1 or TRBD2 (6 bases each). Germline V CDR1 and CDR2: SGHTA, FQGNSA. The V and J ends lost 5 bases and 2 bases respectively, with 19 bases between them. This CDR3 contains 16 residues. CDR3 loop: CASSQEGGTTTYEQYF. DNA for the CDR3: TGTGCCAGCAGCCAAGAGGGGGGCACTACTACCTACGAGCAGTACTTC. Using reference TRBV7-2 and TRBJ2-7 for the parts outside the CDR3, the full variable domain is GAGVSQSPSNKVTEKGKDVELRCDPISGHTALYWYRQSLGQGLEFLIYFQGNSAPDKSGLPSDRFSAERTGGSVSTLTIQRTQQEDSAVYLCASSQEGGTTTYEQYFGPGTRLTVT.

This clonotype was recorded many times. The chain couples TRBV3-1 to TRBJ2-3; D is perhaps TRBD1 (6 bases). Trimming took off 3 bases at V and 1 base at J, with 8 bases between the two ends. The germline V gene encodes CDR1 LGHDT and CDR2 YNNKEL (reference sequence). The CDR3 extends over 14 amino acids. In nucleotides, the CDR3 is TGTGCCAGCAGCCAGGGGGCAGGCACAGATACGCAGTATTTT. Translation: CASSQGAGTDTQYF.

The chain employs TRBV7-6 and TRBJ2-2; tentative D call: TRBD2 (6 bases). Germline V gene sequence: CDR1 SGHVS, CDR2 FNYEAQ. V was pared by 1 base and J by 4 bases, with 13 bases between. This CDR3 contains 16 residues. The CDR3 bases are TGTGCCAGCAGCTTAGTAAGCCAGGGAGGCACCGGGGAGCTGTTTTTT. Its translation: CASSLVSQGGTGELFF.

This clonotype was seen at least ten times. Written as DNA, the CDR3 is TGCAGCGTTGACAGTCGATATGAAGTGACCCAGTACTTC. It is translated as CSVDSRYEVTQYF. The genes are TRBV29-1 and TRBJ2-5, with D unclear. Germline loops: CDR1 SQVTM, CDR2 ANQGSEA. V lost 3 bases to trimming and J lost 7 bases, with 15 bases between them. This CDR3 contains 13 residues.

The chain combines TRBV7-3 with TRBJ2-1; TRBD2 agrees at 7 bases. Trimming cost V 10 bases and J 9 bases; bases outside gene matches: 15. Looked up from germline, CDR1 is SGHTA and CDR2 is FQGTGA. CDR3 length equals 14 residues. CDR3 sequence (DNA): TGTGCCAACCCCGTGGCGGGAGTGGATAGTGAGCAGTTCTTC. Translating it yields CANPVAGVDSEQFF.

This rearrangement joins TRBV24-1 to TRBJ2-1; 7 bases agree with TRBD2. From germline, CDR1 is KGHDR and CDR2 SFDVKD. CDR3 size: 14 residues. V lost 0 bases to trimming and J lost 7 bases; unmatched junction nucleotides: 2. The CDR3 DNA sequence: TGTGCCACCAGTGATTTGGGGGAGGGGAATGAGCAGTTCTTC. It specifies CATSDLGEGNEQFF.

This clonotype showed up many times. The V gene is TRBV5-1, the J gene TRBJ2-7; 7 bases align to TRBD2. The CDR3 extends over 15 amino acids. Germline V gene sequence: CDR1 SGHRS, CDR2 YFSETQ. The junction had 7 bases not matched to a gene; V was cut back by 4 bases and J by 0 bases. The CDR3 region is CASSALAGVSYEQYF. The CDR3 nucleotides are TGCGCCAGCAGCGCCTTAGCGGGCGTCTCCTACGAGCAGTACTTC.

In this sample, this clonotype turned up many times. This chain links TRBV11-2 with TRBJ2-7; possibly TRBD1 for D (5 bases). The germline gives CDR1 SGHAT, CDR2 FQNNGV. The CDR3 is 14 residues long. Trimming shortened V by 1 base and J by 7 bases, and 14 bases separated the two germline ends. This chain's CDR3 is CASSLAGPRGEQYF. Here the CDR3 DNA reads TGTGCCAGCAGCTTAGCGGGTCCAAGGGGAGAGCAGTACTTC.

The genes are TRBV6-1 and TRBJ2-2; TRBD1 aligns across 8 bases. Per the germline V gene, CDR1 is MNHNS and CDR2 is SASEGT. The V gene end was trimmed by 5 bases and the J gene end by 7 bases; junction bases not matched to a gene: 9. This CDR3 is built from 15 residues. CDR3 in DNA: TGTGCCAGCAGTTCCGACCAGGGGGCGGTCGGGGAGCTGTTTTTT. Translating gives CASSSDQGAVGELFF.

This clonotype was detected many times. The chain links TRBV28 to TRBJ2-3; 11 positions agree with TRBD2. Germline V lookup: CDR1 MDHEN, CDR2 SYDVKM. CDR3 size: 18 residues. V shed 4 bases and J 6 bases; nucleotides not matched to a gene: 15. CDR3: CASSSLTSGSSYGDTQYF. CDR3 sequence (DNA): TGTGCCAGCAGTTCGCTCACTAGCGGGAGCTCCTACGGGGATACGCAGTATTTT.

This clonotype was counted at least ten times. V gene TRBV28 combines with J gene TRBJ2-7, with D possibly matching TRBD1 (5 bases). Germline V gene lookup returns CDR1 MDHEN and CDR2 SYDVKM. The CDR3 sequence is 17 residues long. V lost 2 bases to trimming and J lost 2 bases, with 19 bases between them. Here the CDR3 DNA reads TGTGCCAGCAGTTTACCCCCCAGGGTTTTAGGGACCTACGAGCAGTACTTC. This encodes CASSLPPRVLGTYEQYF.

The sample holds many counts of this clonotype. The chain couples TRBV30 to TRBJ2-1; 11 bases are a match to TRBD2. J was trimmed by 7 bases and V by 8 bases; bases with no gene match: 7. The V gene's germline CDR1 is GTSNPN and CDR2 SVGIG (reference sequence). This CDR3 contains 13 residues. As DNA, the CDR3 is TGTGCCGGTACTAGCGGGAGTCCGAATGAGCAGTTCTTC. Translated, it gives CAGTSGSPNEQFF.

Many counts were recorded for this clonotype. The chain couples TRBV2 to TRBJ1-1; D gene ambiguous. Per germline, CDR1 SNHLY and CDR2 FYNNEI. The CDR3 loop spans 14 amino acids. V lost 2 bases and J 3 bases, leaving 10 bases between the germline ends. The CDR3 reads CASSESRYDTEAFF. For the CDR3, the DNA is TGTGCCAGCAGTGAATCCCGCTACGACACTGAAGCTTTCTTT.

This clonotype was found many times. The V and J genes are TRBV28 and TRBJ1-1; D is undetermined. This CDR3 contains 16 residues. Trimming took 5 bases from V and 7 from J, leaving 23 bases between them. Germline V gene data show CDR1 as MDHEN and CDR2 as SYDVKM. This CDR3 reads CASSTAGLAAQFEAFF. The CDR3 DNA reads TGTGCCAGCAGTACAGCCGGACTCGCTGCTCAATTTGAAGCTTTCTTT.

This clonotype was picked up many times. V gene TRBV5-5 combines with J gene TRBJ2-5; 8 bases fit TRBD2. Germline V gives CDR1 SGHKS, CDR2 YYEKEE (reference sequence). The CDR3 sequence is 13 residues long. J gave up 6 bases and V 2 bases, and 3 bases lay outside the gene matches. CDR3 in amino acids: CASSLREGQTQYF. Here the CDR3 DNA reads TGTGCCAGCAGCTTACGGGAGGGTCAGACCCAGTACTTC.

The chain recombines TRBV4-1 with TRBJ1-2; no reliable D call. Trimming removed 0 bases at V and 4 bases at J, with 9 bases between. Germline V lookup: CDR1 MGHRA, CDR2 YSYEKL. The CDR3 loop spans 14 amino acids. The CDR3 sequence is CASSQDPAIYGYTF. CDR3 coding DNA: TGCGCCAGCAGCCAAGATCCGGCAATCTATGGCTACACCTTC.

This clonotype appeared many times. In nucleotides, the CDR3 is TGCAGTGCTAGAACGAGCGGGAGGGCCTACAATGAGCAGTTCTTC. Translating it yields CSARTSGRAYNEQFF. The chain couples TRBV20-1 to TRBJ2-1, with TRBD2 identical over 10 bases. Losses at the gene ends were 2 bases for V and 2 bases for J; bases not matched to a gene: 3. Looked up from germline, CDR1 is DFQATT and CDR2 is SNEGSKA (reference sequence). The CDR3 is made up of 15 amino acids.

The count of this clonotype is one. The V gene is TRBV19, the J gene TRBJ2-2; D remains ambiguous. The germline V gene encodes CDR1 LNHDA and CDR2 SQIVND (reference sequence). The CDR3 sequence is 14 residues long. Trimming took off 2 bases at V and 4 bases at J, with 8 bases between the two ends. CDR3 region: CASSIRRSTGELFF. The CDR3 nucleotides read TGTGCCAGTAGTATACGCAGGAGCACCGGGGAGCTGTTTTTT.

This rearrangement joins TRBV7-8 to TRBJ2-7; maybe TRBD2 (5 bases). Trimming stripped 4 bases from V and 4 bases from J, with 23 bases between. The CDR3 loop spans 17 amino acids. The germline V gene has CDR1 SGHVS and CDR2 FQNEAQ. CDR3 coding DNA: TGTGCCAGCAGCTCCAGGATGACTTCCCCGGGATCTTACGAGCAGTACTTC. Translation: CASSSRMTSPGSYEQYF.

This clonotype was seen ten or more times. This sequence joins TRBV12-3 or TRBV12-4 and TRBJ2-7; 8 nucleotides agree with TRBD1. CDR3 length: 13 amino acids. V lost 6 bases, J lost 3 bases, and 4 bases stayed unmatched. The CDR3 protein is CASRRTGYYEQYF. CDR3 DNA: TGTGCCAGCAGAAGGACAGGGTACTACGAGCAGTACTTC.

The chain combines TRBV6-5 with TRBJ1-2; weak D call: TRBD1 (5 bases). The CDR3 runs 13 residues. Looked up from germline, CDR1 is MNHEY and CDR2 is SVGAGI. The V end lost 3 bases, the J end lost 8 bases, and 13 bases lay between the germline ends. The CDR3, as DNA: TGTGCCAGCAGTTATCAGGGACGGCGGGGCTACACCTTC. Its translation: CASSYQGRRGYTF.

This clonotype was detected a few times. The rearrangement joins TRBV28 to TRBJ1-5, with D tentatively TRBD1 (5 bases). V dropped 9 bases and J dropped 4 bases, with 16 bases sitting between them. The CDR3 sequence is 14 residues long. Germline-derived CDR1 and CDR2 are MDHEN and SYDVKM. CDR3 loop: CASTPGANNQPQHF. CDR3 in DNA: TGTGCCAGTACGCCCGGGGCTAATAATCAGCCCCAGCATTTT.

The chain employs TRBV7-9 and TRBJ2-1; weak D call: TRBD1 (6 bases). With 4 bases removed from V and 1 base from J, the gap between germline ends came to 20 bases. This CDR3 is 18 amino acids long. Germline V CDR1 and CDR2: SEHNR, FQNEAQ (reference sequence). CDR3 residues: CASSSMPGADLSYNEQFF. The CDR3, as DNA: TGTGCCAGCAGCTCAATGCCAGGGGCGGACCTTTCCTACAATGAGCAGTTCTTC.

At least ten counts were recorded for this clonotype. This chain connects TRBV7-8 to TRBJ2-1, with 7 bases lining up with TRBD2. With 6 bases clipped from V and 3 bases from J, the junction kept 2 bases outside the gene matches. The CDR3 has 13 amino acids. Germline loops: CDR1 SGHVS, CDR2 FQNEAQ. CDR3 region: CASRPGGYNEQFF. The CDR3 DNA is TGTGCCAGCAGACCGGGAGGCTACAATGAGCAGTTCTTC.

This clonotype has at least ten counts. The chain employs TRBV28 and TRBJ2-7; 9 bases map to TRBD2. The V gene's germline CDR1 is MDHEN and CDR2 SYDVKM. CDR3 length equals 13 residues. After removal of 7 bases from V and 5 bases from J, the junction contained 6 bases not matched to a gene. CDR3 sequence: CASTAGGNHEQYF. CDR3 sequence (DNA): TGTGCCAGCACGGCGGGAGGGAACCACGAGCAGTACTTC.

This clonotype was counted at least ten times. This sequence joins TRBV6-2 or TRBV6-3 and TRBJ2-7; D call uncertain. V lost 4 bases and J lost 2, with 9 bases in between. The CDR3 contains 13 residues. Germline loops: CDR1 MNHEY, CDR2 SVGEGT. The CDR3 bases are TGTGCCAGCAGTTCTCCCTCGGCCTACGAGCAGTACTTC. Protein sequence: CASSSPSAYEQYF.

The genes are TRBV30 and TRBJ2-5; 11 nucleotides match TRBD2. This CDR3 spans 14 amino acids. Per the germline V gene, CDR1 is GTSNPN and CDR2 is SVGIG (reference sequence). V shed 2 bases, J shed 3 bases, and the junction held 2 bases outside the gene matches. CDR3 sequence: CAWSPGLAEETQYF. CDR3 in DNA: TGTGCCTGGAGTCCGGGACTAGCGGAAGAGACCCAGTACTTC.

For this clonotype: A much larger clonotype is one base distant, so this may be a read error. The V and J genes are TRBV28 and TRBJ1-1; TRBD1 aligns across 8 bases. There are 14 residues in the CDR3. V shed 6 bases and J 4 bases; nucleotides not matched to a gene: 7. Germline CDR1 is MDHEN and CDR2 is SYDVKM. CDR3 bases: TGTGCCAGCAGACCAAACAGGGGGAGCACTGAAGCTTTCTTT. Translating gives CASRPNRGSTEAFF.

In this sample, this clonotype turned up a few times. CDR3 DNA: TGCAGTGCAACCGGGACCTACGAGCAGTACTTC. Translating gives CSATGTYEQYF. The chain uses TRBV20-1 and TRBJ2-7; D may be TRBD2 (5 bases). Per germline, CDR1 DFQATT and CDR2 SNEGSKA (reference sequence). The V end lost 6 bases, the J end lost 2 bases, and 8 bases lay between the germline ends. This CDR3 has 11 amino acids.